The rows below give T cell receptor beta chains drawn from one sample of a study of blood T cells in healthy people across ages. TCRdb independently ran MiXCR on the 5' RACE reads; one entry per CDR3 protein. The sample lists about 830,000 distinct CDR3 sequences; approximately 59% were seen once. The sample taken for sequencing was blood. These receptor sequences come from a young man in good health. CDR3s leave out the opening cysteine and the closing phenylalanine or tryptophan. D genes are given only for firm matches. Clone size is shown for a subset of rows, as once, few, many or a class of expanded clone.

.	TRBV11-2	TRBD1	ASSLGPGTGAFYEQY
.	TRBV12-3/TRBV12-4	.	ASSQGLGTQY
.	TRBV7-2	.	ATERGIYTGELF
.	TRBV6-1	.	ANRDTAANEQF
.	TRBV4-2	TRBD1	ASSQAHGQGGNQPQH
.	TRBV4-3	.	ASSQGGGRGSYEQY
.	TRBV9	.	ASSTTRESGQPQH
.	TRBV6-1	TRBD2	ASILAGGSGETQY
.	TRBV6-2/TRBV6-3	.	ASLRTPYSNQPQH
.	TRBV6-1	TRBD1	ASRETGGAETQY
.	TRBV29-1	.	SVEPEMEKLF
many	TRBV20-1	.	SASRSGVSYNEQF
.	TRBV7-9	TRBD1	ASSPPGTGADTQY
.	TRBV12-3/TRBV12-4	TRBD1	ASSPQTGDDEQY
.	TRBV2	TRBD1	ASSGDRVIEQY
few	TRBV10-3	TRBD2	AISEGGVNIQY
.	TRBV20-1	.	SASAPPGELF
.	TRBV6-4	.	ACSDSGDPHNEQF
once	TRBV6-6	.	ASTTGLNEQF
.	TRBV9	.	ASSVGGGPYEQY
.	TRBV7-2	TRBD2	ASSLASGGAGQTQY
few	TRBV5-1	.	ASSPETVLHGYT